Listed here are 24 T cell receptor beta chains from one sample, sequenced in a study of T cell responses to AZD1222 COVID-19 vaccine. Libraries were prepared by immunoSEQ multiplex PCR; TCRdb keeps only in-frame clonotypes and omits some of them. The table records 120,000 to 150,000 clones, about 93% of them present only once. The sample in question was peripheral blood, obtained on day 0 of AZD1222 vaccination. The source is an adult in good health.

The chain joins TRBV21-1 to TRBJ2-1; the D call in the table, TRBD1, was not verified against the DNA. TRBV21-1 is tagged as a pseudogene. The CDR3 spans 16 residues. The CDR3 coding sequence is TGTGCCAGCAGCAAAGAGGGCCAGGGGCTTTCCAATGAGCAGTTCTTC. Its translation is CASSKEGQGLSNEQFF.

The rearrangement joins TRBV5-8 to TRBJ2-3, with TRBD2 as a possible D gene (6 bases). This CDR3 is 17 amino acids long. With 4 bases removed from V and 2 bases from J, the gap between germline ends came to 20 bases. Per germline, CDR1 SGHTS and CDR2 YDEGEE. For the CDR3, the DNA is TGTGCCAGCAGCCCGGGCGGGGAAGGACTCCCCACAGATACGCAGTATTTT. It encodes CASSPGGEGLPTDTQYF.

The chain combines TRBV7-9 with TRBJ2-1, with 11 nucleotides matching TRBD2. The CDR3 sequence is 14 residues long. V was pared by 6 bases and J by 6 bases, with 4 bases of the junction left unmatched. Germline CDR1 and CDR2: SEHNR and FQNEAQ (reference sequence). The CDR3 DNA follows: TGTGCCAGCAGGTCGGGACTAGCGGCCAATGAGCAGTTCTTC. This codes for CASRSGLAANEQFF.

This sequence joins TRBV3-1 (or the pseudogene TRBV3-2) and TRBJ2-2, with 7 bases fitting TRBD1. The CDR3 covers 16 residues. The V gene's germline CDR1 is LGHDT and CDR2 YNNKEL (reference sequence). Trimming at V came to 4 bases and at J to 6 bases, leaving 11 bases not matched to a gene. CDR3 nucleotides: TGTGCCAGCAGCCGACAGGGTATTCAGTTTCCCGGGGAGCTGTTTTTT. This codes for CASSRQGIQFPGELFF.

The chain combines TRBV19 with TRBJ1-3, with 7 positions matching TRBD1. V gave up 5 bases and J gave up 0 bases; unmatched junction bases: 10. The CDR3 sequence is 17 residues long. The V gene's germline CDR1 is LNHDA and CDR2 SQIVND (reference sequence). The CDR3 DNA sequence: TGTGCCAGTAGTTCCGGACAGGCCCCTTTCTCTGGAAACACCATATATTTT. It yields the protein CASSSGQAPFSGNTIYF.

This chain connects TRBV21-1 to TRBJ1-3. TRBV21-1 is a listed pseudogene. The CDR3 covers 19 residues. Here the CDR3 DNA reads TGTGCCAGCAGCAAAGTTTTCCCCTCGGACGGGCACTCTGGAAACACCATATATTTT. It encodes CASSKVFPSDGHSGNTIYF.

The rearrangement joins TRBV7-2 to TRBJ2-3; D is ambiguous. Germline V gives CDR1 SGHTA, CDR2 FQGNSA. Trimming took off 1 base at V and 1 base at J, with 3 bases between the two ends. The CDR3 runs to 13 residues. The CDR3 bases are TGTGCCAGCAGCTTAGGTGGCACAGATACGCAGTATTTT. It translates to CASSLGGTDTQYF.

This clone was detected only once. The identical CDR3 is also encoded by other nucleotide sequences in the sample. The chain couples TRBV5-1 to TRBJ1-3, with D perhaps matching TRBD1 (6 bases). Deletions cut 4 bases from V and 0 bases from J, with 8 bases between. Germline CDR1 SGHRS, CDR2 YFSETQ. The CDR3 is made up of 14 amino acids. CDR3 amino acids: CASSLGGSGNTIYF. The CDR3 coding sequence is TGCGCCAGCAGCCTAGGGGGCTCTGGAAACACCATATATTTT.

This chain uses TRBV10-3 with TRBJ2-1; 11 bases match TRBD2. Germline loops: CDR1 ENHRY, CDR2 SYGVKD. The V gene end was trimmed by 5 bases and the J gene end by 4 bases; junction bases not matched to a gene: 4. The CDR3 consists of 15 residues. Written as DNA, the CDR3 is TGTGCCATCAGTCAGACTAGCGGGATTTACAATGAGCAGTTCTTC. This codes for CAISQTSGIYNEQFF.

V gene TRBV2 combines with J gene TRBJ1-3, with D possibly TRBD1 on 5 matching bases. Between the trimmed V and J ends, which lost 6 bases and 5 bases, there was a span of 23 bases. Germline-derived CDR1 and CDR2 are SNHLY and FYNNEI. CDR3 length: 17 residues. CDR3 residues: CASRTGRGREERNTIYF. Written as DNA, the CDR3 is TGTGCCAGCAGAACGGGTAGGGGCAGGGAGGAAAGAAACACCATATATTTT.

The gene calls are TRBV7-2 and TRBJ2-3, with 10 bases matching TRBD2. V lost 2 bases to trimming and J lost 1 base; unmatched junction nucleotides: 9. The CDR3 consists of 18 residues. The germline CDR1 and CDR2 sequences are SGHTA and FQGNSA. The CDR3 region is CASSLHSGGRIGTDTQYF. CDR3 sequence (DNA): TGTGCCAGCAGCTTACATAGCGGGGGGCGTATCGGCACAGATACGCAGTATTTT. The full variable domain, with the rest looked up from reference TRBV7-2 and TRBJ2-3, is GAGVSQSPSNKVTEKGKDVELRCDPISGHTALYWYRQSLGQGLEFLIYFQGNSAPDKSGLPSDRFSAERTGGSVSTLTIQRTQQEDSAVYLCASSLHSGGRIGTDTQYFGPGTRLTVL.

This clone was seen once. The chain combines TRBV12-5 with TRBJ2-1; 11 bases line up with TRBD2. CDR1 is LGHNT and CDR2 is FRNRAP in the germline V gene. J gave up 10 bases and V 6 bases, and 14 bases lay outside the gene matches. The CDR3 totals 16 residues. The CDR3 is CASGWGIAGGAREQFF. The CDR3 DNA sequence: TGTGCTAGTGGCTGGGGAATAGCGGGAGGGGCCAGAGAGCAGTTCTTC.

This sequence joins TRBV29-1 and TRBJ2-2; D is uncertain. This CDR3 has 12 amino acids. With 6 bases removed from V and 4 bases from J, the gap between germline ends came to 9 bases. Germline CDR1 reads SQVTM; CDR2 reads ANQGSEA. The CDR3 here is CSVKHPTGELFF. The CDR3 DNA is TGCAGCGTGAAGCACCCCACCGGGGAGCTGTTTTTT.

The chain recombines TRBV19 with TRBJ2-1; possibly TRBD1 for D (6 bases). The CDR3 length is 13 residues. The germline V gene encodes CDR1 LNHDA and CDR2 SQIVND (reference sequence). V was clipped by 9 bases and J by 6 bases, with 15 bases between them. The CDR3 loop is CASATGTINEQFF. The CDR3 DNA is TGTGCCAGCGCCACCGGGACAATCAATGAGCAGTTCTTC.

The chain uses TRBV27 and TRBJ2-3, with 7 bases matching TRBD2. This CDR3 has 15 amino acids. The trim removed 8 bases at V and 2 bases at J, leaving 10 bases unmatched. The germline V gene encodes CDR1 MNHEY and CDR2 SMNVEV (reference sequence). CDR3 in DNA: TGTGCCAGCTACTCGGCGGGAGATCCCACAGATACGCAGTATTTT. Amino acids: CASYSAGDPTDTQYF.

The V and J genes are TRBV6-1 and TRBJ1-1; D unresolved. Germline V lookup: CDR1 MNHNS, CDR2 SASEGT. The germline V and J ends were trimmed by 3 bases and 4 bases, with 6 bases remaining between them. The CDR3 is 12 residues long. The chain's CDR3 is CASSDRITEAFF. Here the CDR3 DNA reads TGTGCCAGCAGTGACAGGATCACTGAAGCTTTCTTT.

This clone showed up just once. The CDR3 loop is CASSLGTVLNTEAFF. The CDR3 DNA sequence: TGTGCCAGCAGCCTCGGGACAGTGTTGAACACTGAAGCTTTCTTT. The V and J genes are TRBV5-5 and TRBJ1-1; TRBD1 agrees at 7 bases. CDR3 length: 15 residues. CDR1 and CDR2 from the germline V gene are SGHKS and YYEKEE (reference sequence). V gave up 4 bases and J gave up 0 bases; unmatched junction bases: 6.

The gene calls are TRBV6-6 and TRBJ1-1, with 8 bases that match TRBD1. V dropped 5 bases and J dropped 0; count of bases not matched to a gene: 11. CDR3 length: 17 residues. Germline V lookup: CDR1 MNHNY, CDR2 SVGAGI (reference sequence). The CDR3 DNA is TGTGCCAGCAGTCTCGACAGGGGCGCAGGGATGAACACTGAAGCTTTCTTT. Protein: CASSLDRGAGMNTEAFF.

This rearrangement joins TRBV6-1 to TRBJ2-7; D may correspond to TRBD1 or TRBD2 (6 bases each). V was pared by 2 bases and J by 3 bases, with 14 bases between. The CDR3 runs to 15 residues. The germline V gene encodes CDR1 MNHNS and CDR2 SASEGT. The CDR3 region is CASSEYRETGYEQYF. In nucleotides, the CDR3 is TGTGCCAGCAGTGAATATCGGGAGACAGGCTACGAGCAGTACTTC.

The CDR3 DNA reads as TGTGCCAGCTCACCACCGGCCAGGGGGCGCTTGGGTGAAAAACTGTTTTTT. Its translation is CASSPPARGRLGEKLFF. The chain combines TRBV18 with TRBJ1-4; 8 positions match TRBD1. The V gene's germline CDR1 is KGHSH and CDR2 LQKENI. This CDR3 region has 17 residues. With V trimmed by 0 bases and J by 7 bases, 10 bases remained unmatched.

The chain is built from TRBV15 and TRBJ2-1; TRBD1 agrees at 7 bases. The V gene's germline CDR1 is LNHNV and CDR2 YYDKDF (reference sequence). The trim removed 5 bases at V and 4 bases at J, leaving 5 bases unmatched. CDR3 size: 14 residues. CDR3 in amino acids: CATSYRTGYNEQFF. The CDR3 nucleotides are TGTGCCACCAGCTACAGGACAGGTTACAATGAGCAGTTCTTC.

The chain links TRBV10-3 to TRBJ1-2; the D gene is possibly TRBD1 (6 bases). The germline gives CDR1 ENHRY, CDR2 SYGVKD. The ends were cut back, 8 bases at V and 7 bases at J, with 23 bases in the middle. The CDR3 is 15 residues long. The CDR3 DNA reads as TGTGCCATCCCTAGGTCTACACAGGGAGAGAGTGGCTACACCTTC. This gives the protein CAIPRSTQGESGYTF.

The V and J genes are TRBV19 and TRBJ1-1, with TRBD1 as a possible D gene (5 bases). Germline CDR1 LNHDA, CDR2 SQIVND (reference sequence). The CDR3 covers 14 residues. The ends were cut back, 4 bases at V and 2 bases at J, with 11 bases in the middle. The CDR3 nucleotides read TGTGCCAGTAGTACTCGTAGGGGAAACACTGAAGCTTTCTTT. It is translated as CASSTRRGNTEAFF.

The chain employs TRBV4-1 and TRBJ1-4; perhaps TRBD1 as D (5 bases). There are 16 residues in the CDR3. Trimming shortened V by 2 bases and J by 0 bases, and 10 bases separated the two germline ends. The germline gives CDR1 MGHRA, CDR2 YSYEKL. CDR3 bases: TGCGCCAGCAGCCAACCCGACAGACCAACTAATGAAAAACTGTTTTTT. It translates to CASSQPDRPTNEKLFF.